This T cell receptor (beta chain) emerged from a study of Ad26.COV2.S vaccination and SARS-CoV-2 variants. Study information: Ad26.COV2.S given intramuscularly, once or twice 56 days apart.

Trimming took 6 bases from V and 4 from J, leaving 16 bases between them. CDR1 and CDR2 (germline): SNHLY, FYNNEI. This CDR3 is 14 amino acids long. Specified treatment: 15 to 20 received Ad26.COV2.S at low or high dose, single or two shots; about 5 received placebo; per-sample allocation not given. Specimen acquisition occurred on day 63 following the initial vaccine or placebo injection. Based in Boston, the donor was an adult of 18-55 years. Assay: immunoSEQ multiplex PCR; the TCRdb copy retains only in-frame clones and omits some. The sample comprises roughly 680,000 clones, around 90% of which are singletons, and nearly 1.5% rests with the top ten.

This specimen was peripheral blood, taken in a trial of Ad26.COV2.S vaccine versus placebo. V gene TRBV2 combines with J gene TRBJ2-7; perhaps TRBD1 as D (5 bases). This TCR derives from a person between 18 and 59 years old who received the Ad26.COV2.S COVID-19 vaccine or a placebo. CDR3 amino acids: CASSSDRGRYEQYF. DNA for the CDR3: TGTGCCAGCAGCTCCGACAGAGGACGGTACGAGCAGTACTTC.